Sequencing of this T cell receptor beta chain was carried out in a study of radiation and T cells in renal cell carcinoma. Sample time point: blood 2 weeks post-SBRT. Indicated treatment: 15 Gy SBRT to primary tumor, nephrectomy 4 weeks later. The assay was immunoSEQ multiplex PCR, and TCRdb's table has in-frame clones only and misses some. The data contain about 58,000 clones, around 80% of them singletons. The receptor comes from a man in his sixties with renal cell carcinoma. Sequenced here: blood, sampled from a patient whose treatment included radiotherapy and nephrectomy.

The CDR3 loop reads CASSLAVRRGMNTEAFF. CDR3 in DNA: TGTGCCAGCAGCTTAGCCGTTAGGAGGGGGATGAACACTGAAGCTTTCTTT. The gene calls are TRBV7-8 and TRBJ1-1, with a tentative D call TRBD1 (6 bases). Germline assignment: CDR1 SGHVS and CDR2 FQNEAQ. This CDR3 region has 17 residues. V gave up 0 bases and J gave up 0 bases, with 14 bases separating them.